Below are 21 T cell receptor beta chains sequenced from a single sample in a study of CD8 T cells in Susac syndrome. RNA amounts of 0.5 to 1 ug underwent reverse transcription with random hexamers. Each CDR3 protein is one row after TCRdb ran MiXCR on the immunoSEQ multiplex PCR reads. Here the sample spans tens of thousands of distinct CDR3 sequences, about 93% being singletons. The sequenced material came from CD8+ T cells from PBMCs. Receptors originate from a human donor in good health.

CDR3 protein: CASSLQNSPLHF. As DNA, the CDR3 is TGTGCCAGCAGCCTTCAAAATTCACCCCTCCACTTT. This chain uses TRBV14 with TRBJ1-6; D gene ambiguous. The germline CDR1 and CDR2 sequences are SGHDN and FVKESK. This CDR3 comprises 12 residues. V lost 4 bases and J 7 bases, leaving 5 bases between the germline ends.

This clonotype was seen just once. The chain uses TRBV27 and TRBJ2-1; D call uncertain. The germline V gene encodes CDR1 MNHEY and CDR2 SMNVEV (reference sequence). The CDR3 loop spans 13 amino acids. V gave up 3 bases and J gave up 6 bases, with 9 bases separating them. CDR3 sequence reads: CASSLAPSNEQFF. In DNA, the CDR3 is TGTGCCAGCAGTTTGGCGCCTTCCAATGAGCAGTTCTTC.

The V gene is TRBV7-9, the J gene TRBJ2-7; D uncertain. CDR3 length: 15 amino acids. Germline-derived CDR1 and CDR2 are SEHNR and FQNEAQ (reference sequence). The ends were cut back, 1 base at V and 5 bases at J, with 15 bases in the middle. The CDR3 protein is CASSLGLIQSDEQYF. The CDR3, as DNA: TGTGCCAGCAGCTTAGGGCTTATCCAATCGGACGAGCAGTACTTC.

The chain joins TRBV4-1 to TRBJ2-2, with TRBD2 as a possible D gene (5 bases). V was cut by 3 bases and J by 1 base, with 6 bases left in between. CDR3 size: 14 residues. Germline-derived CDR1 and CDR2 are MGHRA and YSYEKL. The DNA of the CDR3 is TGCGCCAGCAGCCATCGGGAGAACACCGGGGAGCTGTTTTTT. Amino acids: CASSHRENTGELFF.

This chain uses TRBV9 with TRBJ1-1; possible D gene TRBD1, 6 bases. The CDR3 has 14 residues. Germline CDR1 is SGDLS and CDR2 is YYNGEE. Trimming left V 4 bases short and J 6 bases short, with 16 bases between. As DNA, the CDR3 is TGTGCCAGCAGCCCCCCCACAGGGTTTCCTGAAGCTTTCTTT. Its translation is CASSPPTGFPEAFF.

The sample holds a few counts of this clonotype. This chain links TRBV29-1 with TRBJ2-7; tentative D call: TRBD2 (5 bases). Germline V gene sequence: CDR1 SQVTM, CDR2 ANQGSEA. The CDR3 sequence is 13 residues long. The V gene lost 4 bases and the J gene lost 4 bases, with 14 bases spanning the gap. The CDR3 DNA reads TGCAGCGTTGGGTCGGCCGGGGTGTACGAGCAGTACTTC. Translated: CSVGSAGVYEQYF.

The chain couples TRBV29-1 to TRBJ2-1, with D possibly matching TRBD1 (6 bases). V lost 7 bases to trimming and J lost 2 bases, with 9 bases between them. The CDR3 has 12 residues. In germline, CDR1 is SQVTM, CDR2 ANQGSEA. The CDR3 sequence: CSGSGAYNEQFF. In DNA, the CDR3 is TGCAGCGGGTCAGGGGCCTACAATGAGCAGTTCTTC.

The gene calls are TRBV13 and TRBJ2-1; no firm D call. V shed 5 bases and J shed 8 bases, with 19 bases lying between them. This CDR3 spans 15 amino acids. Germline-derived CDR1 and CDR2 are PRHDT and FYEKMQ (reference sequence). The chain's CDR3 is CASSPGPTMNDEQFF. CDR3 bases: TGTGCCAGCAGCCCCGGACCGACCATGAACGATGAGCAGTTCTTC.

The chain is built from TRBV14 and TRBJ2-7; D is possibly TRBD1 or TRBD2 (6 bases each). In germline, CDR1 is SGHDN, CDR2 FVKESK. This CDR3 spans 13 amino acids. Trimming pared 3 bases from V and 6 bases from J, leaving 12 bases between. The CDR3 is CASSHGGLLEQYF. CDR3 nucleotide sequence: TGTGCCAGCAGCCATGGGGGGCTCCTCGAGCAGTACTTC.

The chain has TRBV3-1 and TRBJ2-7; no reliable D call. Trimming stripped 5 bases from V and 3 bases from J, with 11 bases between. The CDR3 spans 13 residues. CDR1 is LGHDT and CDR2 is YNNKEL in the germline V gene (reference sequence). The CDR3 DNA reads TGTGCCAGCAGCAAAGGACGGGTCTACGAGCAGTACTTC. Encoded protein: CASSKGRVYEQYF.

The chain uses TRBV7-2 and TRBJ2-5; D call uncertain. This CDR3 has 13 amino acids. The V gene's germline CDR1 is SGHTA and CDR2 FQGNSA. Trimming took off 4 bases at V and 0 bases at J, with 6 bases between the two ends. CDR3 protein: CASSSVHQETQYF. CDR3 nucleotide sequence: TGTGCCAGCAGCTCAGTACACCAAGAGACCCAGTACTTC.

The chain is built from TRBV12-3 or TRBV12-4 and TRBJ2-3; 9 bases fit TRBD1. There are 13 residues in the CDR3. Unmatched junction bases numbered 2, after V lost 8 bases and J lost 2 bases. DNA of the CDR3: TGTGCCAGCGGGACAGGGCCCACAGATACGCAGTATTTT. It translates to CASGTGPTDTQYF.

The rearrangement links TRBV12-3 or TRBV12-4 to TRBJ1-5; weak D call: TRBD1 (5 bases). This CDR3 has 14 amino acids. The germline V and J ends were trimmed by 1 base and 4 bases, with 8 bases remaining between them. CDR3 amino acids: CASSLGGDNQPQHF. CDR3 nucleotide sequence: TGTGCCAGCAGTTTAGGGGGCGATAATCAGCCCCAGCATTTT.

The chain carries TRBV4-1 and TRBJ1-6; maybe TRBD1 (6 bases). V was shortened by 1 base and J by 7 bases, with 14 bases between the two germline ends. This CDR3 comprises 16 residues. In germline, CDR1 is MGHRA, CDR2 YSYEKL. Here the CDR3 reads CASSQASTGPNSPLHF. The DNA of the CDR3 is TGCGCCAGCAGCCAAGCCTCGACAGGTCCAAATTCACCCCTCCACTTT.

The chain employs TRBV25-1 and TRBJ2-5, with D perhaps given as TRBD1 or TRBD2 (6 bases each). Trimming took off 8 bases at V and 5 bases at J, with 18 bases between the two ends. This CDR3 contains 14 residues. CDR1 is MGHDK, CDR2 SYGVNS, per germline. The CDR3 nucleotides read TGTGCCAGCGTGGGGGGCGGGGCCCCCGAGACCCAGTACTTC. Its translation is CASVGGGAPETQYF.

V usage is TRBV20-1 and J usage is TRBJ2-7; 12 bases map to TRBD2. Trimming took 6 bases from V and 0 from J; bases not matched to a gene: 9. The CDR3 runs 16 residues. Germline lookup yields CDR1 DFQATT and CDR2 SNEGSKA (reference sequence). The CDR3 sequence is CSAPGLAGVSSYEQYF. As DNA, the CDR3 is TGCAGTGCCCCGGGACTAGCGGGCGTAAGCTCCTACGAGCAGTACTTC.

J is TRBJ2-3 and V is TRBV5-1; TRBD2 aligns across 10 bases. Germline V gives CDR1 SGHRS, CDR2 YFSETQ. V was pared by 4 bases and J by 4 bases, with 15 bases of the junction left unmatched. The CDR3 sequence is 18 residues long. The CDR3 DNA is TGCGCCAGCAGCCCGCGGGCTAGCGGGAGAACTGGAGCAGATACGCAGTATTTT. This encodes CASSPRASGRTGADTQYF.

The rearrangement links TRBV4-1 to TRBJ1-5, with D hard to call. CDR3 length: 15 residues. Germline-derived CDR1 and CDR2 are MGHRA and YSYEKL. Trimming removed 2 bases at V and 6 bases at J, with 14 bases between. In DNA form, the CDR3 reads TGCGCCAGCAGCCAATGGTGGTCGGCGGGTCAGCCCCAGCATTTT. Translation gives CASSQWWSAGQPQHF.

V and J are TRBV5-1 and TRBJ2-7, with 10 bases matching TRBD1. Looked up from germline, CDR1 is SGHRS and CDR2 is YFSETQ. V was clipped by 4 bases and J by 6 bases; unmatched bases: 7. The CDR3 runs 14 residues. CDR3 region: CASSPGTGASEQYV. Here the CDR3 DNA reads TGCGCCAGCAGCCCTGGGACAGGGGCTTCCGAGCAGTACGTC.

The rearrangement joins TRBV9 to TRBJ1-2; D is ambiguous. The CDR3 length is 10 residues. The V end lost 3 bases, the J end lost 8 bases, and 5 bases lay between the germline ends. Germline CDR1 reads SGDLS; CDR2 reads YYNGEE. The CDR3 loop is CASSGRGYTF. In nucleotides, the CDR3 is TGTGCCAGCAGCGGGCGAGGCTACACCTTC.

The chain combines TRBV9 with TRBJ2-1; no reliable D call. Germline V CDR1 and CDR2: SGDLS, YYNGEE. There are 14 residues in the CDR3. Trimming pared 0 bases from V and 0 bases from J, leaving 4 bases between. CDR3 sequence (DNA): TGTGCCAGCAGCGTAGAAATCTCCTACAATGAGCAGTTCTTC. Translated: CASSVEISYNEQFF. Looking up the rest from reference TRBV9 and TRBJ2-1 gives the full variable domain: DSGVTQTPKHLITATGQRVTLRCSPRSGDLSVYWYQQSLDQGLQFLIQYYNGEERAKGNILERFSAQQFPDLHSELNLSSLELGDSALYFCASSVEISYNEQFFGPGTRLTVL.